A selection of T cell receptor beta chains follows, all from one sample in a study of T-cell memory formation after mild COVID-19. Via MiXCR, TCRdb re-called the 5' RACE reads, giving one row per CDR3 protein. The sample shows about 390,000 distinct CDR3 sequences, approximately 15% of them seen only once. Material: PBMCs or a T cell subset sorted from them (not recorded which). The receptor source for this set is a man aged 18 to 29 who had mild COVID-19 (a few samples of this study predate the infection). Cell type and time point are not known. CDR3s include the opening cysteine and the closing phenylalanine or tryptophan. D genes are given only for firm matches. Some rows have no size entry. The others give once, few or many, or a class for an expanded clone.

TRBV11-2	TRBD1	TRBJ2-5	few	TGTGCCAGCAGCGTCGGGACAGGGGTTAACTTC	CASSVGTGVNF
TRBV29-1	-	TRBJ1-1	-	TGCAGCGTTGTTTCCCCACGGAACACTGAAGCTTTCTTT	CSVVSPRNTEAFF
TRBV6-6	-	TRBJ1-1	few	TGTGCCAGCACCCCGACAGGCTTAGCTGAAGCTTTCTTT	CASTPTGLAEAFF
TRBV7-3	-	TRBJ2-1	-	TGTGCCAGCAGCACCGACAGTAACAATGAGCAGTTCTTC	CASSTDSNNEQFF
TRBV24-1	-	TRBJ2-5	few	TGTGCCACCAGTGGGGCAGATCAAGAGACCCAGTACTTC	CATSGADQETQYF
TRBV20-1	-	TRBJ2-5	-	TGCAGTGCTAGAGATATGGAGACCCAGTACTTC	CSARDMETQYF
TRBV12-3/TRBV12-4	TRBD2	TRBJ2-3	few	TGTGCCAGCAGGACCTTTAGCGGGGGGGCTAATACGCAGTATTTT	CASRTFSGGANTQYF
TRBV7-2	TRBD1	TRBJ2-1	few	TGTGCCAGCAGCTTAGGGGACAGGTCCTACAATGAGCAGTTCTTC	CASSLGDRSYNEQFF
TRBV4-3	-	TRBJ2-1	many	TGCGCCAGCACCCCCACGGCGGGTAGCTCCTACAATGAGCAGTTCTTC	CASTPTAGSSYNEQFF
TRBV5-1	-	TRBJ1-2	-	TGCGCCAGCAGCTTGGTCTGGGGAGGGGACTATGGCTACACCTTC	CASSLVWGGDYGYTF
TRBV18	-	TRBJ1-4	once	TGTGCCAGCTCTCATATCCCGGGGGCTAATGAAAAACTGTTTTTT	CASSHIPGANEKLFF